The 16 T cell receptor beta chains in this list originate from one sample, sequenced in a study of spatial heterogeneity in lung cancer. Time point denoted: blood at routine non-recurrence follow-up after resection. One entry per CDR3 protein results from TCRdb running MiXCR on the 5' RACE reads. The sample has approximately 100,000 distinct CDR3 sequences; approximately 19% are singletons. The input for sequencing was PBMCs, taken at follow-up. Receptors were obtained from a male donor with early-stage non-small cell lung cancer.

The chain couples TRBV12-3 or TRBV12-4 to TRBJ2-1, with D maybe TRBD2 (5 bases). V was pared by 3 bases and J by 2 bases, with 11 bases between. CDR3 length: 15 residues. CDR3 loop: CASSFNEGPYNEQFF. CDR3 coding DNA: TGTGCCAGCAGTTTCAACGAGGGCCCCTACAATGAGCAGTTCTTC.

Only a few counts were recorded for this clonotype. V gene TRBV3-1 combines with J gene TRBJ2-1; D possibly corresponds to TRBD2 (6 bases). Germline V CDR1 and CDR2: LGHDT, YNNKEL (reference sequence). V was shortened by 2 bases and J by 7 bases, with 18 bases between the two germline ends. There are 16 residues in the CDR3. CDR3 bases: TGTGCCAGCAGCCAACCGTCGCCGGGACTTCCGAATGAGCAGTTCTTC. It specifies CASSQPSPGLPNEQFF.

This chain uses TRBV6-2 or TRBV6-3 with TRBJ1-1, with TRBD1 matching 7 bases. CDR1 and CDR2 (germline): MNHEY, SVGEGT. V dropped 6 bases and J dropped 4; count of bases not matched to a gene: 8. CDR3 size: 14 residues. CDR3 residues: CASRRQGSRTEAFF. As DNA, the CDR3 is TGTGCCAGCAGAAGACAGGGTTCGCGCACTGAAGCTTTCTTT.

The chain joins TRBV20-1 to TRBJ2-1; 7 bases line up with TRBD2. The CDR3 extends over 13 amino acids. Losses at the gene ends were 4 bases for V and 6 bases for J; bases not matched to a gene: 6. Germline CDR1 reads DFQATT; CDR2 reads SNEGSKA (reference sequence). The CDR3 DNA reads as TGCAGTGCTATTCCCGGCGGGAGCAATGAGCAGTTCTTC. Protein product: CSAIPGGSNEQFF.

This clonotype was observed a few times. CDR3 in DNA: TGTGCCAGCAGCGCTAGACAGGGGGACGGCAATGAAAAACTGTTTTTT. Protein sequence: CASSARQGDGNEKLFF. The chain recombines TRBV9 with TRBJ1-4, with TRBD1 matching over 9 bases. Trimming at V came to 3 bases and at J to 5 bases, leaving 8 bases not matched to a gene. This CDR3 region has 16 residues. The germline V gene encodes CDR1 SGDLS and CDR2 YYNGEE.

This clonotype was observed a few times. The rearrangement uses TRBV20-1 and TRBJ2-5; D tentatively fits TRBD1 or TRBD2 (5 bases each). Trimming stripped 3 bases from V and 4 bases from J, with 15 bases between. This CDR3 is built from 14 residues. CDR1 and CDR2 from the germline V gene are DFQATT and SNEGSKA (reference sequence). CDR3: CSARGQGPVETQYF. CDR3 coding DNA: TGCAGTGCTAGGGGGCAGGGACCGGTAGAGACCCAGTACTTC.

This chain connects TRBV6-5 to TRBJ2-1; the D is unclear. CDR3 length: 14 residues. Trimming pared 5 bases from V and 2 bases from J, leaving 10 bases between. Germline CDR1 and CDR2: MNHEY and SVGAGI. The CDR3 here is CASSRVAPYNEQFF. CDR3 nucleotides: TGTGCCAGCAGTAGGGTGGCGCCCTACAATGAGCAGTTCTTC.

The rearrangement joins TRBV3-1 to TRBJ2-2; D not certain. There are 15 residues in the CDR3. The germline V and J ends were trimmed by 4 bases and 5 bases, with 14 bases remaining between them. Per the germline V gene, CDR1 is LGHDT and CDR2 is YNNKEL (reference sequence). DNA of the CDR3: TGTGCCAGCAGCCTACGGACGGCCACGACCGGGGAGCTGTTTTTT. Translated: CASSLRTATTGELFF.

In its sample, this clonotype was seen a few times. The chain links TRBV12-3 or TRBV12-4 to TRBJ1-4; 9 positions match TRBD1. This CDR3 contains 15 residues. The trim removed 5 bases at V and 5 bases at J, leaving 6 bases unmatched. The CDR3 loop is CASSPTGGLNEKLFF. CDR3 nucleotide sequence: TGTGCCAGCAGTCCCACAGGGGGCCTCAATGAAAAACTGTTTTTT.

This clonotype has just a few counts. The rearrangement links TRBV11-2 to TRBJ1-5; tentative D call: TRBD1 (6 bases). V shed 6 bases and J shed 5 bases, with 11 bases lying between them. Germline CDR1 and CDR2: SGHAT and FQNNGV. The CDR3 runs to 13 residues. Here the CDR3 reads CASRGQIYQPQHF. In DNA form, the CDR3 reads TGTGCCAGCAGAGGACAGATATATCAGCCCCAGCATTTT.

The genes are TRBV5-1 and TRBJ2-6; D is possibly TRBD2 (7 bases). Germline loops: CDR1 SGHRS, CDR2 YFSETQ. The V gene lost 0 bases and the J gene lost 16 bases, with 17 bases spanning the gap. The CDR3 covers 14 residues. The CDR3 sequence is CASSLDAGAKTLTF. In DNA form, the CDR3 reads TGCGCCAGCAGCTTGGATGCGGGGGCAAAAACGCTGACTTTC.

This clonotype was counted a few times. This rearrangement joins TRBV18 to TRBJ2-1; TRBD2 matches 11 bases. From germline, CDR1 is KGHSH and CDR2 LQKENI. The V gene end was trimmed by 3 bases and the J gene end by 11 bases; junction bases not matched to a gene: 3. CDR3 length: 13 residues. The CDR3 protein is CASSPGLAEKQFF. The CDR3 DNA follows: TGTGCCAGCTCACCGGGACTAGCGGAAAAGCAGTTCTTC.

In its sample, this clonotype was seen a few times. The chain is built from TRBV7-2 and TRBJ2-4; D remains unclear. The CDR3 consists of 13 residues. The germline V gene has CDR1 SGHTA and CDR2 FQGNSA. Between the trimmed V and J ends, which lost 6 bases and 0 bases, there was a span of 6 bases. This CDR3 reads CASSREAKNIQYF. The CDR3 DNA follows: TGTGCCAGCAGTAGAGAAGCCAAAAACATTCAGTACTTC.

This clonotype appeared many times. The chain has TRBV7-9 and TRBJ2-3, with TRBD1 identical over 8 bases. J lost 2 bases, V lost 3 bases, and 7 bases had no gene match. The V gene's germline CDR1 is SEHNR and CDR2 FQNEAQ (reference sequence). This CDR3 has 16 residues. The chain's CDR3 is CASSLGDRGSTDTQYF. The CDR3, as DNA: TGTGCCAGCAGCTTGGGAGACAGGGGTTCCACAGATACGCAGTATTTT.

This clonotype was counted a single time. The genes are TRBV29-1 and TRBJ2-5, with TRBD1 identical over 11 bases. Germline values: CDR1 SQVTM, CDR2 ANQGSEA. CDR3 length: 14 amino acids. Trimming took 8 bases from V and 5 from J; bases not matched to a gene: 10. The CDR3 DNA is TGCAGCAACCCAGGACAGGGGGCGGAGGAGACCCAGTACTTC. This sequence encodes CSNPGQGAEETQYF.

This chain links TRBV18 with TRBJ1-5, with a weak D call TRBD1 (6 bases). V lost 4 bases and J 0 bases, leaving 10 bases between the germline ends. The CDR3 has 15 residues. CDR1 KGHSH and CDR2 LQKENI come from the germline V gene. CDR3 residues: CASSQQGNSNQPQHF. The CDR3, as DNA: TGTGCCAGCTCACAACAGGGAAATAGCAATCAGCCCCAGCATTTT.